This T cell receptor (beta chain) was sequenced during a study of PD-1 blockade in mismatch repair-deficient tumors (dated by TCRdb to about 2017). Broadly, across the study: The trial enrolled some 90 consecutive patients with over 10 mismatch repair-deficient cancer types between late 2013 and late 2016, all previously treated and progressing. Deep sequencing of TCR CDR3 regions was used to track tumor-associated T cell clones in peripheral blood of patients responding to PD-1 blockade. The study at large found these results: Rapid expansion after pembrolizumab followed by contraction, generally before radiologic responses, was shown by tumor-resident clones, which were often undetectable in blood before treatment. Three of seven peptides elicited clonal expansion, yielding more than 110 unique blood TCRs, seven also found in tumor; all positive peptides derived from frameshift mutations.

The intended sense of this specimen's time point label: roughly 11-day in vitro stimulation with candidate neoantigen peptide 2. Mismatch repair deficiency in every enrolled patient was established by polymerase chain reaction or immunohistochemistry. TCR sequencing was carried out for three patients who responded to pembrolizumab therapy. Each of 6 or 7 ELISpot-reactive candidate neoantigen peptides was used in an approximately ten-day in vitro stimulation prior to TCR sequencing. A control culture with no peptide was handled in the same way and served as the baseline for calculating clone fold changes. The phase II trial prospectively tested pembrolizumab PD-1 blockade in advanced mismatch repair-deficient cancers regardless of tissue of origin. Remarks on this clone: What this receptor recognizes is not known. The record has no base qualities; no much larger clone is one base away.

V and J are trimmed by 5 bases and 1 base, and the gene matches miss 13 bases of the junction. The CDR3 spans 19 residues, from the cysteine through the phenylalanine. The kept DNA is CDR3 alone, 57 bases in frame from the first base. From a lookup of the germline V gene, CDR1 and CDR2 are SGHTA and FQGTGA. Receptors were amplified or captured by the immunoSEQ multiplex PCR assay. On the authors' methods: A clone was classified as neoantigen-specific if the clone expanded significantly in response to the relevant peptide and did not expand significantly in response to any other peptide tested. As stored in TCRdb, this immuneACCESS dataset retains in-frame rearrangements with V and J assigned. A fraction of the clones does not appear; measured against another copy, unresolved V genes explain less than half of the discrepancy, and the remainder lacks a known reason. Clone size and V and J calls were adopted from that table, with D and trimming inferred from the DNA. The sample table holds 8,500 to 10,000 clones, of which 75% to 90% were seen once. The biggest ten clones account for 20% to 25% of the sample.

The rearrangement combines TRBV7-3 with TRBJ2-2; TRBD2 fits 10 bases in the junction. Specimen: cells cultured in vitro, collected from a patient treated with pembrolizumab. This sequence was found in an adult with mismatch repair-deficient cancer. The base sequence is TGTGCCAGCAGCCTAAGGCCGTGGCTAGCGGGAGAGAACACCGGGGAGCTGTTTTTT. Translation gives CASSLRPWLAGENTGELFF.